The next 21 T cell receptor beta chains were all read from a single sample in a study of pediatric ulcerative colitis. TCRdb keeps only in-frame clones here, not all; method: immunoSEQ multiplex PCR. The sample consists of tens of thousands of clones, over 80% of them appearing once. The sequenced sample was blood. All receptors derive from a boy aged 10-17 years who was a control in a study of pediatric ulcerative colitis.

This sequence joins TRBV7-6 and TRBJ2-6, with a tentative D call TRBD2 (7 bases). CDR1 and CDR2 from the germline V gene are SGHVS and FNYEAQ. V was cut by 5 bases and J by 0 bases, with 17 bases left in between. The CDR3 spans 18 residues. Here the CDR3 reads CASSASAGASSGANVLTF. Here the CDR3 DNA reads TGTGCCAGCAGCGCCAGTGCGGGGGCCAGCTCTGGGGCCAACGTCCTGACTTTC.

V gene TRBV5-1 combines with J gene TRBJ2-5; 9 positions match TRBD1. CDR1 and CDR2 (germline): SGHRS, YFSETQ. This CDR3 region has 15 residues. Trimming took 2 bases from V and 4 from J; bases not matched to a gene: 6. Here the CDR3 reads CASSFGPDRGETQYF. In DNA, the CDR3 is TGCGCCAGCAGCTTCGGCCCGGACAGGGGAGAGACCCAGTACTTC.

The CDR3: CASSIYRGPQHF. In DNA, the CDR3 is TGTGCCAGCAGCATCTACCGGGGGCCCCAGCATTTT. The J gene is TRBJ1-5, the V gene TRBV27; D gene ambiguous. The germline gives CDR1 MNHEY, CDR2 SMNVEV (reference sequence). The CDR3 runs to 12 residues. V was cut by 6 bases and J by 9 bases, with 12 bases left in between.

The genes are TRBV7-3 and TRBJ2-1; 8 bases fit TRBD2. V gave up 4 bases and J gave up 0 bases; unmatched junction bases: 5. The CDR3 consists of 16 residues. The germline V gene encodes CDR1 SGHTA and CDR2 FQGTGA. The chain's CDR3 is CASSYRGGSSYNEQFF. The CDR3 DNA sequence: TGTGCCAGCAGCTACCGGGGGGGTAGCTCCTACAATGAGCAGTTCTTC. The full variable domain, completed using reference TRBV7-3 and TRBJ2-1, is GAGVSQTPSNKVTEKGKYVELRCDPISGHTALYWYRQSLGQGPEFLIYFQGTGAADDSGLPNDRFFAVRPEGSVSTLKIQRTERGDSAVYLCASSYRGGSSYNEQFFGPGTRLTVL.

The V and J genes are TRBV6-5 and TRBJ1-1; unclear D gene. The CDR3 sequence is 12 residues long. Per germline, CDR1 MNHEY and CDR2 SVGAGI. V dropped 6 bases and J dropped 1 base, with 6 bases sitting between them. This CDR3 reads CASSDSNTEAFF. The CDR3 region has the DNA TGTGCCAGCAGCGATTCGAACACTGAAGCTTTCTTT.

V is TRBV9 and J is TRBJ2-2; 9 positions agree with TRBD2. V dropped 0 bases and J dropped 7; count of bases not matched to a gene: 13. Germline assignment: CDR1 SGDLS and CDR2 YYNGEE. The CDR3 runs 18 residues. The CDR3 here is CASSVAPLREGPGGELFF. DNA for the CDR3: TGTGCCAGCAGCGTAGCCCCCCTGCGGGAGGGCCCCGGCGGGGAGCTGTTTTTT. Full variable domain (rest looked up from reference TRBV9 and TRBJ2-2): DSGVTQTPKHLITATGQRVTLRCSPRSGDLSVYWYQQSLDQGLQFLIQYYNGEERAKGNILERFSAQQFPDLHSELNLSSLELGDSALYFCASSVAPLREGPGGELFFGEGSRLTVL.

This chain connects TRBV11-2 to TRBJ1-2; D is possibly TRBD1 (6 bases). CDR1 SGHAT and CDR2 FQNNGV come from the germline V gene. This CDR3 is 17 amino acids long. V was shortened by 0 bases and J by 0 bases, with 14 bases between the two germline ends. The CDR3 coding sequence is TGTGCCAGCAGCTTAGATAAGGGGGGGGCGACTAACTATGGCTACACCTTC. This codes for CASSLDKGGATNYGYTF.

The J gene is TRBJ2-7, the V gene TRBV5-6, with a possible D match to TRBD2 (5 bases). The CDR3 has 12 amino acids. Germline assignment: CDR1 SGHDT and CDR2 YYEEEE. V shed 0 bases and J shed 6 bases, with 7 bases lying between them. In DNA form, the CDR3 reads TGTGCCAGCAGCTTGGGAGGGATCGAGCAGTACTTC. Translation: CASSLGGIEQYF.

The V call is TRBV27, the J call TRBJ2-1; 7 positions agree with TRBD2. Trimming removed 3 bases from V and 3 bases from J; junction bases left unmatched: 17. Germline CDR1 and CDR2: MNHEY and SMNVEV (reference sequence). The CDR3 consists of 19 residues. The CDR3 coding sequence is TGTGCCAGCAGTTTCTCCCCACCGGGTTCTGCGGGAGTCTACAATGAGCAGTTCTTC. Its translation is CASSFSPPGSAGVYNEQFF.

The chain combines TRBV2 with TRBJ2-5; tentatively, D is TRBD1 (5 bases). Germline V gene sequence: CDR1 SNHLY, CDR2 FYNNEI. Deletions cut 1 base from V and 3 bases from J, with 9 bases between. The CDR3 length is 14 residues. CDR3 sequence reads: CASSEGGREETQYF. CDR3 DNA sequence: TGTGCCAGCAGTGAAGGTGGCAGGGAAGAGACCCAGTACTTC.

The rearrangement uses TRBV7-2 and TRBJ1-1, with D uncertain. There are 16 residues in the CDR3. V lost 4 bases to trimming and J lost 7 bases, with 22 bases between them. The germline gives CDR1 SGHTA, CDR2 FQGNSA. The CDR3 region has the DNA TGTGCCAGCAGCTCACTAACCCTCTCCATATCGGGTGAAGCTTTCTTT. Encoded protein: CASSSLTLSISGEAFF.

The J gene is TRBJ2-7, the V gene TRBV2, with TRBD1 matching 9 bases. Germline lookup yields CDR1 SNHLY and CDR2 FYNNEI. The V and J ends lost 7 bases and 3 bases, in that order; junction bases with no gene match: 10. This CDR3 comprises 15 residues. CDR3 protein: CASTDSTGGFYEQYF. The CDR3 DNA sequence: TGTGCCAGCACCGACTCGACAGGGGGATTCTACGAGCAGTACTTC.

The V and J genes are TRBV7-2 and TRBJ1-4, with D possibly TRBD1 on 6 matching bases. The CDR3 is 14 residues long. Between the trimmed V and J ends, which lost 1 base and 8 bases, there was a span of 11 bases. Germline V gene lookup returns CDR1 SGHTA and CDR2 FQGNSA. DNA for the CDR3: TGTGCCAGCAGCTTAGGGAGGGGGGAAGAAAAACTGTTTTTT. It codes for CASSLGRGEEKLFF.

This clone appeared once. The chain joins TRBV11-2 to TRBJ2-1; tentatively, D is TRBD2 (6 bases). Germline V gene sequence: CDR1 SGHAT, CDR2 FQNNGV. CDR3 length equals 16 residues. V lost 1 base and J 2 bases, leaving 12 bases between the germline ends. The CDR3 loop reads CASSLVVGGTYNEQFF. The CDR3, as DNA: TGTGCCAGCAGCTTAGTGGTGGGGGGTACCTACAATGAGCAGTTCTTC.

The chain is built from TRBV28 and TRBJ2-5; D is unresolved. Trimming stripped 4 bases from V and 2 bases from J, with 17 bases between. From germline, CDR1 is MDHEN and CDR2 SYDVKM. This CDR3 has 16 amino acids. The CDR3 region is CASSYRLWVAQETQYF. Written as DNA, the CDR3 is TGTGCCAGCAGTTACCGGCTGTGGGTGGCTCAAGAGACCCAGTACTTC.

The chain recombines TRBV7-2 with TRBJ2-5; D is perhaps TRBD1 (6 bases). There are 14 residues in the CDR3. Germline CDR1 is SGHTA and CDR2 is FQGNSA. The ends were cut back, 5 bases at V and 3 bases at J, with 13 bases in the middle. CDR3: CASSPGATEETQYF. For the CDR3, the DNA is TGTGCCAGCAGCCCAGGGGCGACTGAAGAGACCCAGTACTTC. The full variable domain, its missing parts supplied by reference TRBV7-2 and TRBJ2-5, is GAGVSQSPSNKVTEKGKDVELRCDPISGHTALYWYRQSLGQGLEFLIYFQGNSAPDKSGLPSDRFSAERTGGSVSTLTIQRTQQEDSAVYLCASSPGATEETQYFGPGTRLLVL.

The chain combines TRBV30 with TRBJ2-1; no clear D. Germline V gene lookup returns CDR1 GTSNPN and CDR2 SVGIG (reference sequence). CDR3 length: 12 residues. V was trimmed by 0 bases and J by 9 bases, leaving 9 bases between them. The CDR3 DNA reads as TGTGCCTGGAGTGTAACGAGCAGTGAGCAGTTCTTC. Protein product: CAWSVTSSEQFF.

This chain joins TRBV29-1 and TRBJ2-5; D is uncertain. Germline CDR1 is SQVTM and CDR2 is ANQGSEA. Trimming removed 4 bases from V and 0 bases from J, with 9 bases in between. This CDR3 contains 13 residues. The CDR3 bases are TGCAGCGTTGGAACTGGGTACCAAGAGACCCAGTACTTC. It is translated as CSVGTGYQETQYF.

The chain employs TRBV7-2 and TRBJ1-2, with TRBD1 matching 9 bases. The V and J ends lost 5 bases and 6 bases, in that order; junction bases with no gene match: 10. CDR3 size: 15 residues. CDR1 and CDR2 from the germline V gene are SGHTA and FQGNSA. CDR3 nucleotides: TGTGCCAGCAGCCTGGGGGACAGGGTTTCAGATGGCTACACCTTC. Translation: CASSLGDRVSDGYTF.

The chain couples TRBV11-3 to TRBJ1-5; perhaps TRBD1 as D (6 bases). CDR1 and CDR2 from the germline V gene are SGHNT and YENEEA. The CDR3 length is 12 residues. Trimming removed 4 bases from V and 10 bases from J, with 11 bases in between. The DNA for the CDR3 is TGTGCCAGCAGCTGCCAGGGGCAACCCCAGCATTTT. Translated: CASSCQGQPQHF.

V usage is TRBV7-9 and J usage is TRBJ2-3; 7 bases line up with TRBD1. From germline, CDR1 is SEHNR and CDR2 FQNEAQ (reference sequence). The CDR3 contains 14 residues. After removal of 5 bases from V and 4 bases from J, the junction contained 6 bases not matched to a gene. The CDR3 DNA is TGTGCCAGCAGCCGAAACCAGGGGGCAGATACGCAGTATTTT. This gives the protein CASSRNQGADTQYF.